This T cell receptor beta chain is drawn from a study of cytomegalovirus exposure and HLA in healthy donors. General study findings and limits: Sequencing likely caused a cluster of highly shared sequence variants. Among CMV-associated TCR beta chains, most appeared HLA-restricted in a later analysis. In most subjects, TCR beta sequences reportedly gave accurate predictions of HLA-A and HLA-B alleles. The classifier reportedly diagnosed cytomegalovirus status with high sensitivity and specificity.

With 60 Vbeta and 13 Jbeta primers, the PCR was carried out. Measured with immunoSEQ multiplex PCR; TCRdb has only the in-frame clones, and not every one. The sample lists roughly 97,000 clones; around 73% were seen once. Comments on this clone: Its antigen remains unknown.

Trimming stripped 7 bases from V and 5 bases from J, with 17 bases between. The CDR3 contains 14 residues. The sequenced material came from PBMCs. This receptor was taken from a woman between 35 and 50 years old in good health and CMV-seronegative. The chain is built from TRBV23-1 and TRBJ2-5; a possible D gene is TRBD1 (6 bases). TRBV23-1 is given ORF status, its function remaining uncertain. The CDR3 DNA reads TGCGCCAGCACCCCAGGGGTGGTGCGGGAGACCCAGTACTTC. Protein sequence: CASTPGVVRETQYF.